What follows are 7 T cell receptor beta chains derived from one specimen sequenced in a study of cytomegalovirus exposure and HLA in healthy donors. Sequencing was performed with immunoSEQ multiplex PCR; in TCRdb, only in-frame clones are kept and a portion is missing. The table records 210,000 or so clones, about 90% of them present only once. Sequencing was carried out using PBMCs. These TCRs come from a woman between 18 and 29 years old in good health and CMV-seronegative.

The chain has TRBV9 and TRBJ2-1, with a possible D match to TRBD1 (5 bases). Trimming took 2 bases from V and 5 from J, leaving 8 bases between them. Germline values: CDR1 SGDLS, CDR2 YYNGEE. This CDR3 is built from 13 residues. CDR3 DNA: TGTGCCAGCAGCGTGACAGAAAACAATGAGCAGTTCTTC. Amino acids: CASSVTENNEQFF.

The J gene is TRBJ2-5, the V gene TRBV7-3; 8 positions match TRBD2. This CDR3 has 14 amino acids. The germline CDR1 and CDR2 sequences are SGHTA and FQGTGA. Losses at the gene ends were 5 bases for V and 7 bases for J; bases not matched to a gene: 9. CDR3 bases: TGTGCCAGCAGCCCCGGGACTAGTCTTGCGACCCAGTACTTC. Its translation: CASSPGTSLATQYF.

The chain has TRBV7-2 and TRBJ2-1; D is possibly TRBD2 (5 bases). Trimming removed 1 base at V and 0 bases at J, with 13 bases between. CDR1 is SGHTA and CDR2 is FQGNSA in the germline V gene. The CDR3 is 17 residues long. The CDR3 sequence: CASSLDLQRSSYNEQFF. Here the CDR3 DNA reads TGTGCCAGCAGCTTAGATCTACAGCGGAGCTCCTACAATGAGCAGTTCTTC.

The chain employs TRBV29-1 and TRBJ2-1, with a weak D call TRBD1 (5 bases). CDR1 is SQVTM, CDR2 ANQGSEA, per germline. The CDR3 runs 14 residues. Deletions cut 4 bases from V and 5 bases from J, with 15 bases between. In nucleotides, the CDR3 is TGCAGCGTTGTAGGGTGGCAGGGTGACAATGAGCAGTTCTTC. As protein: CSVVGWQGDNEQFF.

V is TRBV7-9 and J is TRBJ2-1; no definite D call. The ends were cut back, 4 bases at V and 0 bases at J, with 13 bases in the middle. The CDR3 sequence is 16 residues long. CDR1 and CDR2 from the germline V gene are SEHNR and FQNEAQ (reference sequence). DNA of the CDR3: TGTGCCAGCAGCTCAACGCTGGCCAGCTCCTACAATGAGCAGTTCTTC. Protein product: CASSSTLASSYNEQFF.

The V and J genes are TRBV27 and TRBJ2-1, with 8 bases fitting TRBD1. The germline V gene encodes CDR1 MNHEY and CDR2 SMNVEV (reference sequence). This CDR3 is built from 15 residues. The V and J ends lost 4 bases and 5 bases, in that order; junction bases with no gene match: 7. CDR3 sequence: CASSSDRGLHNEQFF. As DNA, the CDR3 is TGTGCCAGCAGTTCCGACAGGGGACTCCACAATGAGCAGTTCTTC.

The chain is built from TRBV10-3 and TRBJ1-2; D gene ambiguous. The CDR3 has 14 residues. Germline-derived CDR1 and CDR2 are ENHRY and SYGVKD. Between the trimmed V and J ends, which lost 4 bases and 3 bases, there was a span of 12 bases. Here the CDR3 DNA reads TGTGCCATCAGTGCAACAGAATATGACTATGGCTACACCTTC. This translates into CAISATEYDYGYTF.